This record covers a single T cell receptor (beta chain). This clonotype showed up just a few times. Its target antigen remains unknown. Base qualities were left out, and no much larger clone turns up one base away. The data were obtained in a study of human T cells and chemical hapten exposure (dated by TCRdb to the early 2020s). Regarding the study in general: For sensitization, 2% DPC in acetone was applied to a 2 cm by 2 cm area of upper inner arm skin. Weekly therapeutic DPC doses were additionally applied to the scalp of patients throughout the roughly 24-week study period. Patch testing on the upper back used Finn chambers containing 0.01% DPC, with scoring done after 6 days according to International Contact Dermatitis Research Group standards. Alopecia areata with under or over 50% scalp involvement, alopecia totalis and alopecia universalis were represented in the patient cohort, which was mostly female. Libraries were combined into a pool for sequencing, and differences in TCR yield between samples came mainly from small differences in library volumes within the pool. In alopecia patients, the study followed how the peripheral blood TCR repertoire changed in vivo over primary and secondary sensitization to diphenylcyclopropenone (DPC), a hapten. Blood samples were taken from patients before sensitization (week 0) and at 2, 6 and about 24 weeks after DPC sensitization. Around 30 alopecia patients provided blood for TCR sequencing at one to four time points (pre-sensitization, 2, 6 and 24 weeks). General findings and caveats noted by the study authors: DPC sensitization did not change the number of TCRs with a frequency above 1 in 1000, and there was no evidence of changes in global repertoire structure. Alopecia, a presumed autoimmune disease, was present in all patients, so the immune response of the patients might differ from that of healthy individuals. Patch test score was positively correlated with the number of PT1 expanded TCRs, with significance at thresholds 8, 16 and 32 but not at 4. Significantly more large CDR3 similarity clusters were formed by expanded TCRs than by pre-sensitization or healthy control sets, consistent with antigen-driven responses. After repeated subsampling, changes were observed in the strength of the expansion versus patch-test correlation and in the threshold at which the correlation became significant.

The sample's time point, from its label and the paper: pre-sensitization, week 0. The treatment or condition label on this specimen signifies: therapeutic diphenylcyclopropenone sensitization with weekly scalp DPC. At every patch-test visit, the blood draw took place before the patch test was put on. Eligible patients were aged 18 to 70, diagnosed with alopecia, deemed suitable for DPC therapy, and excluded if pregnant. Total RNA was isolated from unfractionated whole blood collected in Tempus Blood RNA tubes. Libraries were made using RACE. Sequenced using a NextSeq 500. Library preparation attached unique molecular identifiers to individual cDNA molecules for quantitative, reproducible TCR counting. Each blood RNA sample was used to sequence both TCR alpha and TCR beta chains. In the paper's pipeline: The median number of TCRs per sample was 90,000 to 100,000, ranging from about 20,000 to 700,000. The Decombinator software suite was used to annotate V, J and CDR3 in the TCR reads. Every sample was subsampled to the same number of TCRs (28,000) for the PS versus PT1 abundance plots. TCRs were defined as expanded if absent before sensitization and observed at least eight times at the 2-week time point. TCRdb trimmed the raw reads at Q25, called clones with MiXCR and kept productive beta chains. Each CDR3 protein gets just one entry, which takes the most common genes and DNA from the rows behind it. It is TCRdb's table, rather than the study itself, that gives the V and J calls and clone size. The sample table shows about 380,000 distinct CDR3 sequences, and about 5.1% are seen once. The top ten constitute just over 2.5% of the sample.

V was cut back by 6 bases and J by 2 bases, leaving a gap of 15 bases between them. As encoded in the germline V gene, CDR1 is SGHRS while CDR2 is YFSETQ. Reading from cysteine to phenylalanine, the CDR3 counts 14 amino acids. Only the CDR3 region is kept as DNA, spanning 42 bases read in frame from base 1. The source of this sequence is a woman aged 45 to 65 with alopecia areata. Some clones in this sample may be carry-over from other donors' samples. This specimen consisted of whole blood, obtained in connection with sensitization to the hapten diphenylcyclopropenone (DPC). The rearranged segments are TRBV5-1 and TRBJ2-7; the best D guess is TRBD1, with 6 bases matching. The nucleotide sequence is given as TGCGCCAGCACCTCTGGGGGCAGCACCTACGAGCAGTACTTC. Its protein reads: CASTSGGSTYEQYF.